This T cell receptor beta chain comes out of a study of T cells in Graves' hyperthyroidism and ophthalmopathy. Overall study results and limits: Also found in blood were most expanded thyroid clonotypes above 0.001.

This clonotype was detected many times. Its target is not known. CDR1 SGHTA and CDR2 FQGTGA come from the germline V gene. The V gene end was trimmed by 1 base and the J gene end by 6 bases; junction bases not matched to a gene: 2. The CDR3 loop spans 15 amino acids. Active moderate-to-severe ophthalmopathy, Clinical Activity Score at least 3, NOSPECS at least 4, under 3 months' duration. Diagnosis relied on clinical symptoms, serum thyroxine and TRAb, thyroid ultrasound and orbital computed tomography. The investigators amplified TCR beta CDR3 regions from RNA transcripts. An initial round of RT-PCR targeting the TCR CDR3 relied on the HTBI primer set. TCRdb reanalysed the multiplex PCR reads using MiXCR and keeps one entry per CDR3 protein. The repertoire has hundreds of thousands of distinct CDR3 sequences, roughly 15% of them found once; the top ten carry 12%.

The sequencing sample was made of blood. The V and J genes are TRBV7-3 and TRBJ2-1; 11 bases are a match to TRBD1. The receptor was derived from a woman between 50 and 59 years old with Graves' ophthalmopathy. Here the CDR3 DNA reads TGTGCCAGCAGCTTAATGGGGACAGGGGGCAATGAGCAGTTCTTC. Residues: CASSLMGTGGNEQFF.